The source of this TCR beta chain is a study of CD8 T cells in Susac syndrome. The wider study: Clinically active disease was present in 5 or 6 of the sequenced Susac syndrome patients. Roughly eight of these patients were in remission. Patients with Susac syndrome were therapy-naive, treated with corticosteroids, or treated with intravenous immunoglobulin alone when blood was collected.

Reverse transcription of roughly 0.5 to 1 ug RNA was performed with random hexamers. Amplification of TCR beta CDR3 by immunoSEQ multiplex PCR spanned 54 Vbeta and 13 Jbeta. TCRdb independently ran MiXCR on the immunoSEQ multiplex PCR reads; one entry per CDR3 protein. The sample has tens of thousands of distinct CDR3 sequences, over 90% seen once. Germline CDR1 reads SGHRS; CDR2 reads YFSETQ. Trimming removed 7 bases from V and 7 bases from J; junction bases left unmatched: 4. The CDR3 runs 13 residues. The sample taken for sequencing was CD4+ T cells from PBMCs. The TCR originated in a human donor with Susac syndrome. V and J are TRBV5-1 and TRBJ2-1, with 11 nucleotides matching TRBD2. CDR3 bases: TGCGCCAGCGGGGTAGCGGGGGGGAATGAGCAGTTCTTC. Its protein is CASGVAGGNEQFF.